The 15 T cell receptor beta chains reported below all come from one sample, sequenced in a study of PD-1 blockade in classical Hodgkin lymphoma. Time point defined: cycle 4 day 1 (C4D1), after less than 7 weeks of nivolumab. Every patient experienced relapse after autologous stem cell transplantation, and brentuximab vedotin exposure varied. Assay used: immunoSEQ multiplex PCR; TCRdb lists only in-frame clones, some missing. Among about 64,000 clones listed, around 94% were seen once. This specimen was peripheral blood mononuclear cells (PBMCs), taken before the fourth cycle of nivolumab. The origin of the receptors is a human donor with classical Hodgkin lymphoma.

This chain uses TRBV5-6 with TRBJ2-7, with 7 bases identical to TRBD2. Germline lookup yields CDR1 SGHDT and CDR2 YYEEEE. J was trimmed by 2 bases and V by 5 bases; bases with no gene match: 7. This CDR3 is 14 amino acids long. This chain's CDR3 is CASSYVGTTYEQYF. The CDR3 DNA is TGTGCCAGCAGTTATGTCGGGACTACCTACGAGCAGTACTTC. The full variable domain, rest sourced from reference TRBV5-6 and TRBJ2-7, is DAGVTQSPTHLIKTRGQQVTLRCSPKSGHDTVSWYQQALGQGPQFIFQYYEEEERQRGNFPDRFSGHQFPNYSSELNVNALLLGDSALYLCASSYVGTTYEQYFGPGTRLTVT.

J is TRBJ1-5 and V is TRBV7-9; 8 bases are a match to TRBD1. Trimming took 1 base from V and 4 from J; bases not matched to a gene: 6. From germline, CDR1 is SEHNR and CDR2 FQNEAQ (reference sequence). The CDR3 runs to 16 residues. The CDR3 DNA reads TGTGCCAGCAGCTTAGACGGCAGGGGGCTTAATCAGCCCCAGCATTTT. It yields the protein CASSLDGRGLNQPQHF.

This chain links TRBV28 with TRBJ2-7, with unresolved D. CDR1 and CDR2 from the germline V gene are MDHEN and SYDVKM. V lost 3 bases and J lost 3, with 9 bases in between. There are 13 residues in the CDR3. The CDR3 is CASSLGGDYEQYF. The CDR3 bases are TGTGCCAGCAGTTTGGGCGGTGACTACGAGCAGTACTTC.

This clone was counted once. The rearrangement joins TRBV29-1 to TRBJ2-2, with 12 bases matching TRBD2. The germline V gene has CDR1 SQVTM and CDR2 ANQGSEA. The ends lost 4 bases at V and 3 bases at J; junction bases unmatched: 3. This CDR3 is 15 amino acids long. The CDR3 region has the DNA TGCAGCGTTGTAACTAGCGGGGGGTACACCGGGGAGCTGTTTTTT. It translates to CSVVTSGGYTGELFF.

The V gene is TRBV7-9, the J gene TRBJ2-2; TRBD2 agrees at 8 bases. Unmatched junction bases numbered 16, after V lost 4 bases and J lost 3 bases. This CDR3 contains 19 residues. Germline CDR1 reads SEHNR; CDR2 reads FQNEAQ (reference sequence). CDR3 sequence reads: CASSSITVERGSHTGELFF. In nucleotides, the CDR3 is TGTGCCAGCAGCTCAATTACCGTCGAGCGGGGGAGTCACACCGGGGAGCTGTTTTTT.

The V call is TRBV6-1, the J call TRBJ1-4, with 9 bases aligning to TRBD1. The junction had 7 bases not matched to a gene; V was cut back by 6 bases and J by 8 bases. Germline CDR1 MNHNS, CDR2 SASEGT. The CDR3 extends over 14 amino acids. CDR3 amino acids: CASRGDRAREKLFF. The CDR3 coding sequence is TGTGCCAGCAGAGGGGACAGGGCAAGGGAAAAACTGTTTTTT.

The CDR3 DNA sequence: TGTGCCAGCAAAGAAACCGGGGAGCTGTTTTTT. It is translated as CASKETGELFF. This rearrangement joins TRBV19 to TRBJ2-2; D unclear. Germline lookup yields CDR1 LNHDA and CDR2 SQIVND (reference sequence). The CDR3 length is 11 residues. V dropped 9 bases and J dropped 5 bases, with 7 bases sitting between them. The full variable domain, completed using reference TRBV19 and TRBJ2-2, is DGGITQSPKYLFRKEGQNVTLSCEQNLNHDAMYWYRQDPGQGLRLIYYSQIVNDFQKGDIAEGYSVSREKKESFPLTVTSAQKNPTAFYLCASKETGELFFGEGSRLTVL.

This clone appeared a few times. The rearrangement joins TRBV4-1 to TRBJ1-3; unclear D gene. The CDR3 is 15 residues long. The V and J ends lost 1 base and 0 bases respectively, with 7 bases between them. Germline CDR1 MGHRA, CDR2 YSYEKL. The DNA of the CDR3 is TGCGCCAGCAGCCAAGCTCCAATCTCTGGAAACACCATATATTTT. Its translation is CASSQAPISGNTIYF.

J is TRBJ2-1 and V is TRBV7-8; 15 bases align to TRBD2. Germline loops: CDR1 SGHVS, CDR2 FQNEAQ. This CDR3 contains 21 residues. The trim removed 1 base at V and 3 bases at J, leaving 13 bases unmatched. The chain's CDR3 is CASSLELGLAGGPKSYNEQFF. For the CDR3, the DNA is TGTGCCAGCAGCTTAGAACTCGGACTAGCGGGAGGGCCTAAAAGCTACAATGAGCAGTTCTTC.

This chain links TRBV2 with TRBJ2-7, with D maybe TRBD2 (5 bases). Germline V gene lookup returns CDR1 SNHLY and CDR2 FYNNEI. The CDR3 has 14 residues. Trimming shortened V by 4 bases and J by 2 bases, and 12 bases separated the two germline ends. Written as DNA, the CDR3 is TGTGCCAGCAGTGTTTGGCGGGTGGCCTACGAGCAGTACTTC. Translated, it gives CASSVWRVAYEQYF.

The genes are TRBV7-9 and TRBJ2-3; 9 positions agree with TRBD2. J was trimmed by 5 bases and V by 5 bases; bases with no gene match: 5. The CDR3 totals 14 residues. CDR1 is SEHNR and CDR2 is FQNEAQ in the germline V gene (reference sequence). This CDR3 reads CASSPWREGDTQYF. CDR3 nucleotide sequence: TGTGCCAGCAGCCCTTGGCGGGAGGGAGATACGCAGTATTTT.

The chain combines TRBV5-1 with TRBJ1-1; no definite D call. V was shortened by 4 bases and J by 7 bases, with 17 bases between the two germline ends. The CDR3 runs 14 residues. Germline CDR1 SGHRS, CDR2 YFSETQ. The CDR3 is CASSPRTGEGEAFF. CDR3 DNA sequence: TGCGCCAGCAGCCCCCGAACGGGAGAAGGTGAAGCTTTCTTT.

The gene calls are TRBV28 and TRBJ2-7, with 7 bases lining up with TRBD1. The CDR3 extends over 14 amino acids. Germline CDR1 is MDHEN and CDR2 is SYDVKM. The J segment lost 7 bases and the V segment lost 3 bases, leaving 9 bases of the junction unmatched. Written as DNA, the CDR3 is TGTGCCAGCAGTTTCAGGACAGGCCCTTCTGAGCAGTACTTC. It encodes CASSFRTGPSEQYF.

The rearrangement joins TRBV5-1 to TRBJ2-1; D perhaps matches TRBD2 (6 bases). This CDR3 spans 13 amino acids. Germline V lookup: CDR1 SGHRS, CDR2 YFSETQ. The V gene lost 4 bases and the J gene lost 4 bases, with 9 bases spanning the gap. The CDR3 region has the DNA TGCGCCAGCAGCCTAGCGTATTACAATGAGCAGTTCTTC. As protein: CASSLAYYNEQFF.

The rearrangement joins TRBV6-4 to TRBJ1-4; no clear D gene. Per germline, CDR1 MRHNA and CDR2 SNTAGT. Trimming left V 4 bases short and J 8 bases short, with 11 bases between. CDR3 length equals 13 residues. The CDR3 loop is CASSVGPREKLFF. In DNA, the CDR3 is TGTGCCAGCAGTGTTGGTCCCAGAGAAAAACTGTTTTTT.